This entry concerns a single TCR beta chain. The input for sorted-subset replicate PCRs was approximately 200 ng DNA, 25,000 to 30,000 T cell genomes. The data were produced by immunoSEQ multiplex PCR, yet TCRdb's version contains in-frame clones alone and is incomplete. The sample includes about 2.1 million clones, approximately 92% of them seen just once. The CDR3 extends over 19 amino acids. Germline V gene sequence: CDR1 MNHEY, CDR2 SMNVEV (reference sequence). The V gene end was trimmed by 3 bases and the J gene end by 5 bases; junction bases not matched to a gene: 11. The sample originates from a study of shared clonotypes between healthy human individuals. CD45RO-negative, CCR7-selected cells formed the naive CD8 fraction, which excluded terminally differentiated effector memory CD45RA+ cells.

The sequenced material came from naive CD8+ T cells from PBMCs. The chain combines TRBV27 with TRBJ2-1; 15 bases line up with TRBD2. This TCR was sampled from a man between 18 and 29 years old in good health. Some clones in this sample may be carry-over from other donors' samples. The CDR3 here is CASSFTPGLAGGRNNEQFF. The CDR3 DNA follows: TGTGCCAGCAGTTTTACTCCGGGACTAGCGGGAGGAAGGAACAATGAGCAGTTCTTC.